This entry concerns a single TCR beta chain. Its antigen is currently unknown. This table comes from immunoSEQ multiplex PCR, and its TCRdb copy is limited to in-frame clones, with some not included. The profile shows tens of thousands of clones, 90% to 95% of them singletons. This record belongs to a study of T cell responses to AZD1222 COVID-19 vaccine. Study findings and constraints: A reported finding is that nearly half of spike-specific TCRs target unmutated variant regions. Seropositive AZD1222 recipients at baseline numbered only six or seven. Distributed over spike, vaccine-associated CD4 TCRs predominated at 160-218 and 743-854. Donors in the cohort were predominantly white British and more often female, and clonal diversity was possibly underestimated.

CDR1 is MNHEY, CDR2 SVGAGI, per germline. V gave up 1 base and J gave up 4 bases, with 10 bases separating them. This CDR3 is 15 amino acids long. Source: peripheral blood, taken on day 0 of AZD1222 vaccination. This sequence was found in an adult in good health. The chain joins TRBV6-5 to TRBJ2-2; D possibly corresponds to TRBD1 (5 bases). The CDR3 DNA reads TGTGCCAGCAGTTACTATGGACAATTCACCGGGGAGCTGTTTTTT. Translation gives CASSYYGQFTGELFF.